This entry concerns a single TCR beta chain. Followed longitudinally, the Seattle patients had been enrolled during active infection. The data were taken from a study of blood T cell repertoires in COVID-19. CDR3 length equals 14 residues. V was pared by 1 base and J by 6 bases, with 2 bases of the junction left unmatched. The germline V gene has CDR1 LGHDT and CDR2 YNNKEL (reference sequence). The repertoire was sequenced with immunoSEQ multiplex PCR; TCRdb's copy has only in-frame clones and lacks some. The data show about 330,000 clones, roughly 90% seen once. This sequence was found in a man aged 30 to 39 with COVID-19, enrolled during active disease. The specimen was peripheral blood. The chain recombines TRBV3-1 (or the pseudogene TRBV3-2) with TRBJ2-1, with TRBD2 matching 8 bases. The CDR3 DNA sequence: TGTGCCAGCAGCCAAGCAGCGGGGGCCAATGAGCAGTTCTTC. This gives the protein CASSQAAGANEQFF.